A selection of T cell receptor beta chains follows, all from one sample in a study of cytotoxic CD8 clonotypes in ibrutinib-treated CLL. The protocol was immunoSEQ multiplex PCR, while the TCRdb copy is restricted to in-frame clones and leaves out a portion. This table has 140,000 or so clones, 70% to 80% appearing once. The sequencing here drew on PBMCs, taken after 12 months of ibrutinib treatment. The receptors were gathered from a human donor with chronic lymphocytic leukemia. CDR3s include the opening cysteine and the closing phenylalanine or tryptophan. Fields, in order: J gene, clone size, V gene, CDR3 protein. Some rows have no size entry. The others give once, few or many, or a class for an expanded clone.

J: TRBJ2-1
size: .
V: TRBV18
CDR3: CASSPLAGGYNEQFF

J: TRBJ1-5
size: .
V: TRBV2
CDR3: CASRGYRQGGSNQPQHF

J: TRBJ2-3
size: once
V: TRBV4-3
CDR3: CASSARTRSTDTQYF

J: TRBJ2-5
size: once
V: TRBV5-1
CDR3: CASSAGLNQETQYF

J: TRBJ1-5
size: few
V: TRBV30
CDR3: CAWSVVGRANQPQHF

J: TRBJ2-1
size: .
V: TRBV14
CDR3: CASSHLAGAHYNEQFF

J: TRBJ1-3
size: .
V: TRBV11-2
CDR3: CASSGTVGNTIYF

J: TRBJ2-5
size: .
V: TRBV9
CDR3: CASSVYGTSSETQYF

J: TRBJ2-7
size: .
V: TRBV15
CDR3: CATSREGSGARFYEQYF

J: TRBJ2-7
size: .
V: TRBV18
CDR3: CASSPVTAGNSYEQYF

J: TRBJ2-7
size: once
V: TRBV7-2
CDR3: CASSLVVSGNEQYF

J: TRBJ2-1
size: .
V: TRBV4-3
CDR3: CASSQEVGNTYNEQFF

J: TRBJ2-7
size: .
V: TRBV30
CDR3: CAWSVRSYEQYF

J: TRBJ1-5
size: .
V: TRBV7-8
CDR3: CASSLRGQGDVTNQPQHF

J: TRBJ1-5
size: .
V: TRBV19
CDR3: CASSKGQMGYSNQPQHF

J: TRBJ2-3
size: .
V: TRBV5-4
CDR3: CASSFGRPASTDTQYF

J: TRBJ1-5
size: .
V: TRBV7-2
CDR3: CASSPKGQGDQPQHF

J: TRBJ2-7
size: .
V: TRBV11-2
CDR3: CASSLDPGFGEQYF

J: TRBJ1-3
size: .
V: TRBV18
CDR3: CASSNLSGNTIYF

J: TRBJ1-1
size: .
V: TRBV6-5
CDR3: CASSYSGTGTEAFF

J: TRBJ2-2
size: .
V: TRBV5-6
CDR3: CASSPLTGELFF

J: TRBJ1-1
size: .
V: TRBV27
CDR3: CASLRLRDRASTEAFF

J: TRBJ1-4
size: .
V: TRBV6-1
CDR3: CATAGRGLSNEKLFF

J: TRBJ2-2
size: .
V: TRBV30
CDR3: CAWSRDLKGGELFF

J: TRBJ2-7
size: once
V: TRBV4-3
CDR3: CASSQSSGSYEQYF

J: TRBJ1-2
size: .
V: TRBV6-1
CDR3: CASSGTANYGYTF

J: TRBJ2-7
size: .
V: TRBV21-1
CDR3: CASSKVGTSGPYEQYF

J: TRBJ2-1
size: .
V: TRBV7-9
CDR3: CASSLASVYNEQFF

J: TRBJ1-1
size: .
V: TRBV29-1
CDR3: CSVIRGTNTEAFF

J: TRBJ2-1
size: .
V: TRBV5-8
CDR3: CASRGTESYNEQFF

J: TRBJ2-5
size: .
V: TRBV11-2
CDR3: CASSESRWDLGETQYF

J: TRBJ2-2
size: once
V: TRBV27
CDR3: CASSLRGRTGGTGELFF

J: TRBJ2-1
size: .
V: TRBV5-1
CDR3: CASSLPGRTYNEQFF

J: TRBJ2-2
size: .
V: TRBV5-1
CDR3: CASSLRDPNTGELFF

J: TRBJ2-7
size: .
V: TRBV5-1
CDR3: CASSLADMTLSYEQYF

J: TRBJ2-7
size: .
V: TRBV5-5
CDR3: CASSLVLWGYGEQYF

J: TRBJ2-5
size: .
V: TRBV5-4
CDR3: CASRQAGETQYF

J: TRBJ2-5
size: once
V: TRBV5-4
CDR3: CAMRLAGVIETQYF

J: TRBJ2-5
size: .
V: TRBV9
CDR3: CASSAIVAGVETQYF

J: TRBJ2-1
size: .
V: TRBV5-1
CDR3: CASSSDHLANEQFF

J: TRBJ1-5
size: .
V: TRBV2
CDR3: CASSEGNQPQHF

J: TRBJ1-5
size: .
V: TRBV30
CDR3: CAWSPVGNQPQHF

J: TRBJ2-2
size: .
V: TRBV4-1
CDR3: CASSHLTGDNTGELFF

J: TRBJ1-2
size: .
V: TRBV18
CDR3: CASSPGQEKNYGYTF

J: TRBJ2-5
size: .
V: TRBV18
CDR3: CASSPTREGQQETQYF